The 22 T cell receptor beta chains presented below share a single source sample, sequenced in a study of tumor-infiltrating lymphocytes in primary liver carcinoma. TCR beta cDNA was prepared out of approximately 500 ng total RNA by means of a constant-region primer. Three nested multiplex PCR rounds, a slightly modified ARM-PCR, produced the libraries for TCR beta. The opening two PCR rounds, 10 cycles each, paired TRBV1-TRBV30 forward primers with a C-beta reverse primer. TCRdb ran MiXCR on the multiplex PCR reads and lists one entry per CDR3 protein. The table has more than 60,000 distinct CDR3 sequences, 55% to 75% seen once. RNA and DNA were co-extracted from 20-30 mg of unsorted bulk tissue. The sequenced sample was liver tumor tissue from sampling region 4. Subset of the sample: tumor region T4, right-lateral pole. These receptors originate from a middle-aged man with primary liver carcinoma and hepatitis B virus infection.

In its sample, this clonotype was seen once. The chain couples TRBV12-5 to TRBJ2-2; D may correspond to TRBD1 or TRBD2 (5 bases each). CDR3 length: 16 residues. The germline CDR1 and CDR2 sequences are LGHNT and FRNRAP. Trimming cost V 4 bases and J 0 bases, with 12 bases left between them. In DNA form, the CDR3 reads TGTGCTAGTGGTTCTCCGGGGACCACGAACACCGGGGAGCTGTTTTTT. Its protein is CASGSPGTTNTGELFF.

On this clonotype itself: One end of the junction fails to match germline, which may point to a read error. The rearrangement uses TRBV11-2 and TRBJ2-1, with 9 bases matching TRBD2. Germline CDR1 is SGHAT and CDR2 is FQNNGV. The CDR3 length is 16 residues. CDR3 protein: CAGSYSSTSGRGGGFF. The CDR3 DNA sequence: TGTGCCGGCAGTTACTCTTCTACTAGCGGGCGGGGAGGTGGGTTCTTC.

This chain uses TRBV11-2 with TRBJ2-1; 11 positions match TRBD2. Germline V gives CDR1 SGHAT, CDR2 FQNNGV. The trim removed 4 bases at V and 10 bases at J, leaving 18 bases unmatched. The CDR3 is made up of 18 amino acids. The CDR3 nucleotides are TGTGCCAGCAGCTCCTTGGGATTAGCGGGAGGGCCGTTCGGCGAGCAGTTCTTC. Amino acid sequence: CASSSLGLAGGPFGEQFF.

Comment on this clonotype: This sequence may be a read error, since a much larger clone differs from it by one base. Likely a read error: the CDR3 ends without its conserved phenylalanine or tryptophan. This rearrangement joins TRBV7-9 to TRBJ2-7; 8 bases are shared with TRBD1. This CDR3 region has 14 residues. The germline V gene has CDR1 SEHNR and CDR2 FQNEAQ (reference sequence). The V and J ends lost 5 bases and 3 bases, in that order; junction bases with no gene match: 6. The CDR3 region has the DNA TGTGCCAGCAGCCCGGGACAGGTGAACTACGAGCAGTACCTC. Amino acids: CASSPGQVNYEQYL.

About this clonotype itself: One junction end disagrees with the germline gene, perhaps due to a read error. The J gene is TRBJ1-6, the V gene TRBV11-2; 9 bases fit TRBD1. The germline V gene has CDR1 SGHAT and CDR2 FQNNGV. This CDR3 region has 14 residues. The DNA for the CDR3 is TGTGCCAGCAGTTTACAGGGGGCGAATTCACCCCTCCAATTC. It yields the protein CASSLQGANSPLQF. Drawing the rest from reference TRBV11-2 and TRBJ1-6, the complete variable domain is EAGVAQSPRYKIIEKRQSVAFWCNPISGHATLYWYQQILGQGPKLLIQFQNNGVVDDSQLPKDRFSAERLKGVDSTLKIQPAKLEDSAVYLCASSLQGANSPLQFGNGTRLTVT.

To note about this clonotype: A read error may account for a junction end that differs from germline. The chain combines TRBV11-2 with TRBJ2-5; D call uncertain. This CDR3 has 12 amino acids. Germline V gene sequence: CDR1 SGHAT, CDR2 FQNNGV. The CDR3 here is CASSLEERTLYF. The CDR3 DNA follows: TGTGCCAGTAGCTTAGAGGAAAGGACCCTGTACTTC.

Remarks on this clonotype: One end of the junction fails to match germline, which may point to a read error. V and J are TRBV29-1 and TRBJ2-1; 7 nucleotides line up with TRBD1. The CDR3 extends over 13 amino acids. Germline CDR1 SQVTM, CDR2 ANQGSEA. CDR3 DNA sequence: TGCAGCGGAGGACAGGCCTCATACAATAAGCAGTTCTTC. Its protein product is CSGGQASYNKQFF.

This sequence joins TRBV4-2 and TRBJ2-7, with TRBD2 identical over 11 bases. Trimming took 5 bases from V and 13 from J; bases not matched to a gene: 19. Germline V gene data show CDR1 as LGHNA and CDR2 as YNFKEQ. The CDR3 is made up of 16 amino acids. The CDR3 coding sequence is TGTGCCAGCAGCGAATTAGCGGGAGGGTCCTCCTACGGGCATTACTTC. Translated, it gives CASSELAGGSSYGHYF.

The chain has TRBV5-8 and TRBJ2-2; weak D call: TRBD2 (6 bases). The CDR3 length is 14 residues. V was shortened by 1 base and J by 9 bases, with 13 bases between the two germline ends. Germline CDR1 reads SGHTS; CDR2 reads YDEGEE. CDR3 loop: CASSLWRGSWELFF. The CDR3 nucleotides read TGTGCCAGCAGCTTGTGGAGGGGATCATGGGAGCTGTTTTTT.

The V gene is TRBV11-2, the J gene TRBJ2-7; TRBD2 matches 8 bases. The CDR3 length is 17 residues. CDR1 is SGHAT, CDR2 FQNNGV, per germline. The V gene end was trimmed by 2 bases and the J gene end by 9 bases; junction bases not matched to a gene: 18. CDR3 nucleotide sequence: TGTGCCAGCAGCTTAATTGGTGGCCTAGCGGGCGCTGACGTGCAGTACTTC. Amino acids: CASSLIGGLAGADVQYF.

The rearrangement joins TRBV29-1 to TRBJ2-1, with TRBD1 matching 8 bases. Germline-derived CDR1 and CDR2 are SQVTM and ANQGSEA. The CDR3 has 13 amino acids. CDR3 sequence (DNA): TGCGGTGTGGTGACAGGGGCCTCTAATGAGCAGTTCTTC. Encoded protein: CGVVTGASNEQFF.

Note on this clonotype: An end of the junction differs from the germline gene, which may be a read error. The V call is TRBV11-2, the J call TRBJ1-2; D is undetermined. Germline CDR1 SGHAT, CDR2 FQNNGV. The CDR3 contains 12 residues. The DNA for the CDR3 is TGTGTCAGCAGCTTAGGGAACTATGGCTACACCTTC. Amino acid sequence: CVSSLGNYGYTF.

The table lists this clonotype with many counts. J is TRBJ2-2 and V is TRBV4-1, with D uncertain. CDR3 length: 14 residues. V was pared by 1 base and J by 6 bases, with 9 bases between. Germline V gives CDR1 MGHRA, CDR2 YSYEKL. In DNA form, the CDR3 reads TGCGCCAGCAGCCAAGGGGTCCTACCCGGGGAGCTGTTTTTT. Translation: CASSQGVLPGELFF.

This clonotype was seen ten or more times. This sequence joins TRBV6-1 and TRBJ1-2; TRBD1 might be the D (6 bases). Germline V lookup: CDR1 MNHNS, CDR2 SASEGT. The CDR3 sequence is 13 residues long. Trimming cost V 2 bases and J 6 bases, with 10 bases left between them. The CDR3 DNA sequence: TGTGCCAGCAGTGAAAACAGGGCGCATGGCTACACCTTC. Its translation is CASSENRAHGYTF.

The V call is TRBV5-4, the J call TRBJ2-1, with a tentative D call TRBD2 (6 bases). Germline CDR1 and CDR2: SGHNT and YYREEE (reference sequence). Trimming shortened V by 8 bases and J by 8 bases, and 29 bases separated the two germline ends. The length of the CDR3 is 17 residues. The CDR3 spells CASTLGGTGRAADEQFF. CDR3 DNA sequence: TGTGCCAGTACCCTTGGGGGGACCGGCCGCGCAGCCGATGAGCAGTTCTTC.

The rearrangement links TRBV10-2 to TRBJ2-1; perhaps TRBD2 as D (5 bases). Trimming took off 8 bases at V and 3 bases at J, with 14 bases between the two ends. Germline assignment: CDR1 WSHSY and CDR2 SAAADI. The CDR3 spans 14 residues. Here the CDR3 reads CASGGTRDYNEQFF. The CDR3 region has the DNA TGCGCCAGCGGTGGAACTAGAGACTACAATGAGCAGTTCTTC.

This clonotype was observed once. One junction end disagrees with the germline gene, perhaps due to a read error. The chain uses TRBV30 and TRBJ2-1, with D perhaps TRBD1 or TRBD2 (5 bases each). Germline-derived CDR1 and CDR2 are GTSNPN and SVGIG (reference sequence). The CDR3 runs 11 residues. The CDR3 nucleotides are TGTGTCTGGGGACCTGAAAATGAGCAGTTCTTC. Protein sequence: CVWGPENEQFF. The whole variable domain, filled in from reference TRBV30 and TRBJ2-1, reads SQTIHQWPATLVQPVGSPLSLECTVEGTSNPNLYWYRQAAGRGLQLLFYSVGIGQISSEVPQNLSASRPQDRQFILSSKKLLLSDSGFYLCVWGPENEQFFGPGTRLTVL.

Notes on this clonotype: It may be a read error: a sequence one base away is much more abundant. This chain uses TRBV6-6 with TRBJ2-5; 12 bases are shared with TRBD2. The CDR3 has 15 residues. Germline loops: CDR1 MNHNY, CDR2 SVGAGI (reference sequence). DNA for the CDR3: TGTGCCAGCAGACCCCGACTAGCGGGAGAAGAGACCCACTACTTC. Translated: CASRPRLAGEETHYF.

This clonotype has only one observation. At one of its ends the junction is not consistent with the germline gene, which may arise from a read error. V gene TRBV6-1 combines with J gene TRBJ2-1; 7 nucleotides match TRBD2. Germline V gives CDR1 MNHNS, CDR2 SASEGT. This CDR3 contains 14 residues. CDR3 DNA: TGTGCCAGCGGCCTGGCGGGAGCAGGGAATGAGCGGTCCTTC. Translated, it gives CASGLAGAGNERSF.

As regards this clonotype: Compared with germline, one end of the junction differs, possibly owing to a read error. The CDR3 DNA follows: TGTGCCAGCAGTTACTCTGAGCGGGAGCGGCACGAGCAGTGCTTC. This encodes CASSYSERERHEQCF. The chain has TRBV6-6 and TRBJ2-7, with 8 bases fitting TRBD2. The germline CDR1 and CDR2 sequences are MNHNY and SVGAGI (reference sequence). The CDR3 extends over 15 amino acids.

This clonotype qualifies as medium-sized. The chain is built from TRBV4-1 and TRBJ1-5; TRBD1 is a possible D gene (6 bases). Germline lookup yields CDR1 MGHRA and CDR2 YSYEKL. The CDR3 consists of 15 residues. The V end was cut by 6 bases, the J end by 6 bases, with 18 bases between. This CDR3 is CASSPGEVGLQPQHF. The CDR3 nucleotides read TGCGCCAGCAGTCCAGGGGAGGTTGGTCTTCAGCCCCAGCATTTT.

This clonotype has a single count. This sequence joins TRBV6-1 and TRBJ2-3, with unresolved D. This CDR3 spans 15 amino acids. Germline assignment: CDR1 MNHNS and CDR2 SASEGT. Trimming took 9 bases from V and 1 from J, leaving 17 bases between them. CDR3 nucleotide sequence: TGTGCCAGTAGTATCCGGATATGCCGCACAGATACGCAGTATTTT. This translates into CASSIRICRTDTQYF.